The TCR beta chain under discussion was sequenced for a study of long-term antiretroviral therapy in people with HIV. Study details: The earliest samples came about a decade before the 2015 immediate-ART recommendation. The study's findings and limits: There were no data on ART adherence, viral resistance or therapy changes, a gap that limits inferences about post-ART repertoire changes.

The CDR3 totals 13 residues. Germline values: CDR1 SEHNR, CDR2 FQNEAQ (reference sequence). The V gene lost 0 bases and the J gene lost 4 bases, with 6 bases spanning the gap. Samples were assayed with immunoSEQ v3.0 at survey level. Generated by immunoSEQ multiplex PCR, the TCRdb table keeps only in-frame clones and is missing some. Of 25,000 to 35,000 clones in the sample, around 97% were seen once. Remarks on this clone: The antigen remains undetermined.

The sample in question was unsorted PBMCs, obtained 6.9 years after starting antiretroviral therapy. V usage is TRBV7-9 and J usage is TRBJ1-1; D may be TRBD1 (5 bases). This sequence was found in a man aged 25 to 40 with HIV. The DNA for the CDR3 is TGTGCCAGCAGCTTAGCGCAGGGCACTGAAGCTTTCTTT. It codes for CASSLAQGTEAFF.